The 28 T cell receptor beta chains below come from one sample, sequenced in a study of spatial heterogeneity in lung cancer (dated by TCRdb to about 2019). The intended sense of this specimen's time point label: sample taken at primary tumor resection. Library preparation employed 5' RACE. For sequencing, a NextSeq 500 was employed. TCRdb handled the public reads itself, with Q25 trimming in fastp and clone calling in MiXCR, and kept productive beta chains. Every CDR3 protein is listed once, alongside the most common genes and DNA of its rows. Within this sample are about 10,000 distinct CDR3 sequences, with roughly 10% of them counted one time only. The ten largest clones represent approximately 14% of the sample. Summary of the overall study and its limitations: A correlation was observed between the number of expanded intratumoral alpha and beta TCRs and the tumor nonsynonymous mutation count.

Their antigens are not known. The sequenced sample was lung tumor tissue, obtained at surgery. These receptors all come from a female donor with early-stage non-small cell lung cancer.

This clonotype was counted at least ten times. The chain combines TRBV5-1 with TRBJ1-4, with a weak D call TRBD1 (5 bases). Germline V gene sequence: CDR1 SGHRS, CDR2 YFSETQ. The germline V and J ends were trimmed by 4 bases and 3 bases, with 10 bases remaining between them. This CDR3 has 14 residues. The CDR3 region is CASSPGASNEKLFF. CDR3 sequence (DNA): TGCGCCAGCAGCCCCGGGGCTTCTAATGAAAAACTGTTTTTT.

The sample holds many counts of this clonotype. V is TRBV2 and J is TRBJ2-2; a possible D gene is TRBD2 (5 bases). V lost 6 bases, J lost 6 bases, and 8 bases lay in between. CDR1 and CDR2 from the germline V gene are SNHLY and FYNNEI. This CDR3 is 12 amino acids long. CDR3 DNA sequence: TGTGCCAGCAGGCGGGTTGCCGGGGAGCTGTTTTTT. Translation: CASRRVAGELFF.

This clonotype appeared many times. The J gene is TRBJ1-4, the V gene TRBV20-1; 9 nucleotides align to TRBD1. Germline V gene data show CDR1 as DFQATT and CDR2 as SNEGSKA (reference sequence). The CDR3 loop spans 15 amino acids. V lost 4 bases, J lost 4 bases, and 7 bases stayed unmatched. CDR3 residues: CSAKNTGGFNEKLFF. The CDR3 DNA reads TGCAGTGCTAAAAATACAGGGGGCTTTAATGAAAAACTGTTTTTT.

This clonotype was seen ten or more times. The chain carries TRBV20-1 and TRBJ1-6; no reliable D call. V gave up 0 bases and J gave up 10 bases, with 13 bases separating them. CDR1 and CDR2 (germline): DFQATT, SNEGSKA (reference sequence). This CDR3 region has 14 residues. DNA for the CDR3: TGCAGTGCTAGAGATCTGAGATTGGGCTCACCCCTCCACTTT. Translation: CSARDLRLGSPLHF.

The table lists this clonotype with a few counts. The chain combines TRBV28 with TRBJ1-1; no clear D gene. CDR1 and CDR2 (germline): MDHEN, SYDVKM. The germline V and J ends were trimmed by 4 bases and 2 bases, with 11 bases remaining between them. CDR3 length: 14 residues. CDR3 nucleotides: TGTGCCAGCAGTTCCCCGGGCTCCAACACTGAAGCTTTCTTT. It translates to CASSSPGSNTEAFF.

In this sample, this clonotype turned up many times. The chain couples TRBV13 to TRBJ2-3, with 12 positions matching TRBD2. The CDR3 runs to 16 residues. Germline-derived CDR1 and CDR2 are PRHDT and FYEKMQ (reference sequence). V dropped 5 bases and J dropped 4; count of bases not matched to a gene: 7. The CDR3 region has the DNA TGTGCCAGCAGCCGATTGACTAGCGGGAGCTCAGATACGCAGTATTTT. Its protein product is CASSRLTSGSSDTQYF.

This clonotype was seen only a few times. The chain links TRBV20-1 to TRBJ2-1, with 12 bases fitting TRBD2. V lost 0 bases to trimming and J lost 9 bases; unmatched junction nucleotides: 6. The CDR3 totals 15 residues. Per germline, CDR1 DFQATT and CDR2 SNEGSKA (reference sequence). The CDR3 sequence is CSARDRLAGGPEQFF. CDR3 in DNA: TGCAGTGCTAGAGATAGGCTAGCGGGAGGGCCTGAGCAGTTCTTC.

There are a few counts of this clonotype. This chain joins TRBV5-1 and TRBJ2-7; 8 bases fit TRBD1. Losses at the gene ends were 1 base for V and 5 bases for J; bases not matched to a gene: 5. CDR1 is SGHRS, CDR2 YFSETQ, per germline. The CDR3 runs to 14 residues. Here the CDR3 DNA reads TGCGCCAGCAGCTTGACAGGGGGTAACGACGAGCAGTACTTC. This encodes CASSLTGGNDEQYF.

V usage is TRBV12-3 or TRBV12-4 and J usage is TRBJ2-1, with 8 bases aligning to TRBD2. The CDR3 loop spans 16 amino acids. The J segment lost 4 bases and the V segment lost 3 bases, leaving 8 bases of the junction unmatched. The CDR3 sequence: CASSLSRGGRYNEQFF. The CDR3 bases are TGTGCCAGCAGTTTGTCGCGCGGCGGGAGGTACAATGAGCAGTTCTTC.

As regards this clonotype: This sequence may be a read error, since a much larger clone differs from it by one base. For the CDR3, the DNA is TGCACCAGCAGCTTAAACGCAGGCTCTGGGGCCAACGTCCTGACTTTC. Translating it yields CTSSLNAGSGANVLTF. This sequence joins TRBV5-1 and TRBJ2-6; D is unclear. This CDR3 has 16 amino acids. Germline CDR1 is SGHRS and CDR2 is YFSETQ.

The chain has TRBV5-6 and TRBJ2-1; D is ambiguous. CDR3 length: 12 residues. V lost 4 bases to trimming and J lost 6 bases, with 8 bases between them. Germline CDR1 and CDR2: SGHDT and YYEEEE. CDR3 amino acids: CASSIERNEQFF. For the CDR3, the DNA is TGTGCCAGCAGCATTGAGCGCAATGAGCAGTTCTTC.

This clonotype is medium-sized. The chain recombines TRBV28 with TRBJ1-2; D not resolved. The CDR3 sequence is 14 residues long. V shed 2 bases and J shed 8 bases, with 15 bases lying between them. Germline CDR1 is MDHEN and CDR2 is SYDVKM. CDR3 region: CASSLRISPGGYTF. The CDR3 nucleotides are TGTGCCAGCAGTTTAAGGATTAGTCCGGGGGGCTACACCTTC.

By sample share, this clonotype is medium-sized. This sequence joins TRBV7-6 and TRBJ1-3; TRBD1 agrees at 7 bases. Losses at the gene ends were 2 bases for V and 5 bases for J; bases not matched to a gene: 6. This CDR3 is 15 amino acids long. CDR1 is SGHVS and CDR2 is FNYEAQ in the germline V gene. In nucleotides, the CDR3 is TGTGCCAGCAGCTTAATGGCACAGGGGAGAAACACCATATATTTT. It yields the protein CASSLMAQGRNTIYF.

This clonotype is medium-sized in the sample. The chain couples TRBV12-3 or TRBV12-4 to TRBJ1-6, with D hard to call. V was clipped by 8 bases and J by 0 bases, with 8 bases between them. CDR3 size: 14 residues. The CDR3 spells CASHGSSYNSPLHF. Here the CDR3 DNA reads TGTGCCAGCCACGGGAGCTCCTATAATTCACCCCTCCACTTT.

CDR3 sequence (DNA): TGTGCCAGCTCACCGAGAAAGGGCGGGATCGAGGAAAAACTGTTTTTT. Translating it yields CASSPRKGGIEEKLFF. The chain combines TRBV18 with TRBJ1-4; D not resolved. This CDR3 comprises 16 residues. Germline CDR1 KGHSH, CDR2 LQKENI. Trimming took off 3 bases at V and 8 bases at J, with 19 bases between the two ends.

Many counts were recorded for this clonotype. The chain is built from TRBV19 and TRBJ2-6, with a possible D match to TRBD1 (5 bases). The germline V gene has CDR1 LNHDA and CDR2 SQIVND (reference sequence). The CDR3 length is 17 residues. Trimming stripped 3 bases from V and 1 base from J, with 13 bases between. CDR3 sequence (DNA): TGTGCCAGTAGTATTTTTGGCAGGGTATCTGGGGCCAACGTCCTGACTTTC. Translating gives CASSIFGRVSGANVLTF. Variable domain in full (rest from reference TRBV19 and TRBJ2-6): DGGITQSPKYLFRKEGQNVTLSCEQNLNHDAMYWYRQDPGQGLRLIYYSQIVNDFQKGDIAEGYSVSREKKESFPLTVTSAQKNPTAFYLCASSIFGRVSGANVLTFGAGSRLTVL.

By sample share, this clonotype is medium-sized. V is TRBV5-5 and J is TRBJ2-3; D might be TRBD1 or TRBD2, each matching 5 bases. Per germline, CDR1 SGHKS and CDR2 YYEKEE (reference sequence). The CDR3 has 15 residues. V was shortened by 4 bases and J by 1 base, with 13 bases between the two germline ends. CDR3 coding DNA: TGTGCCAGCAGCGGGCTGGGGGTGCGCACAGATACGCAGTATTTT. It translates to CASSGLGVRTDTQYF.

This sequence joins TRBV19 and TRBJ1-2; no firm D call. V was clipped by 3 bases and J by 3 bases, with 8 bases between them. Germline V CDR1 and CDR2: LNHDA, SQIVND (reference sequence). This CDR3 contains 13 residues. CDR3 protein: CASSMERDYGYTF. DNA of the CDR3: TGTGCCAGTAGTATGGAAAGGGACTATGGCTACACCTTC.

Only a few counts were recorded for this clonotype. The chain joins TRBV19 to TRBJ1-4, with 11 bases identical to TRBD1. J gave up 0 bases and V 6 bases, and 6 bases lay outside the gene matches. Germline loops: CDR1 LNHDA, CDR2 SQIVND (reference sequence). This CDR3 region has 17 residues. The DNA of the CDR3 is TGTGCCAGTAGGGACCCGGGACAGGGGGCAACTAATGAAAAACTGTTTTTT. Encoded protein: CASRDPGQGATNEKLFF.

This chain uses TRBV11-1 with TRBJ2-1, with D uncertain. The CDR3 runs to 12 residues. The germline V and J ends were trimmed by 5 bases and 9 bases, with 11 bases remaining between them. Germline loops: CDR1 SGHAT, CDR2 FQDESV (reference sequence). This CDR3 reads CASSPSLGEQFF. The CDR3 DNA reads as TGTGCCAGCAGCCCCTCACTCGGTGAGCAGTTCTTC.

In this sample, this clonotype is medium-sized. The chain couples TRBV6-5 to TRBJ1-2; possible D gene TRBD1, 6 bases. There are 13 residues in the CDR3. The germline gives CDR1 MNHEY, CDR2 SVGAGI. V lost 5 bases, J lost 5 bases, and 12 bases lay in between. The CDR3 coding sequence is TGTGCCAGCAGTAGGGGGACGGAGTATGGCTACACCTTC. Translating it yields CASSRGTEYGYTF.

On this clonotype: A read error is possible here, since a much larger clone lies one base away. This chain links TRBV7-2 with TRBJ1-2; D remains ambiguous. Germline CDR1 and CDR2: SGHTA and FQGNSA. The CDR3 runs 12 residues. The CDR3 nucleotides read TGTGCCAGCAGCTACTCCCTTTATGGCTTCACCTTC. This translates into CASSYSLYGFTF.

Note on this clonotype: This may stem from a read error, because a much larger clone lies one nucleotide away. Given the absence of the conserved phenylalanine or tryptophan at the CDR3 end, a read error is likely. V gene TRBV28 combines with J gene TRBJ2-1, with a tentative D call TRBD2 (6 bases). This CDR3 comprises 16 residues. Trimming took 6 bases from V and 0 from J, leaving 15 bases between them. Germline assignment: CDR1 MDHEN and CDR2 SYDVKM. The CDR3 sequence: CASSLLATFSYNEQFS. In DNA, the CDR3 is TGTGCCAGCAGCCTCCTAGCGACCTTCTCCTACAATGAGCAGTTCTCC.

The chain combines TRBV5-1 with TRBJ1-1; D gene ambiguous. The CDR3 has 14 amino acids. V dropped 6 bases and J dropped 4 bases, with 16 bases sitting between them. The V gene's germline CDR1 is SGHRS and CDR2 YFSETQ. This CDR3 is CASKHEDLGTEAFF. The DNA for the CDR3 is TGCGCCAGCAAACACGAAGACCTAGGCACTGAAGCTTTCTTT.

This clonotype was counted at least ten times. This chain uses TRBV28 with TRBJ2-5; D perhaps matches TRBD2 (7 bases). The CDR3 sequence is 16 residues long. V shed 6 bases and J shed 5 bases, with 22 bases lying between them. CDR1 is MDHEN and CDR2 is SYDVKM in the germline V gene. The CDR3 protein is CASSGREPRGSETQYF. CDR3 nucleotides: TGTGCCAGCAGCGGGCGGGAGCCGAGGGGGTCGGAGACCCAGTACTTC.

By its share, this clonotype is medium-sized (0.01 to 0.1%). The J gene is TRBJ2-3, the V gene TRBV20-1, with 7 bases identical to TRBD2. With V trimmed by 4 bases and J by 4 bases, 8 bases remained unmatched. CDR3 length equals 14 residues. Germline loops: CDR1 DFQATT, CDR2 SNEGSKA (reference sequence). Here the CDR3 DNA reads TGCAGTGCTACGGGGGGAGGGCCCGCAGATACGCAGTATTTT. Translated, it gives CSATGGGPADTQYF.

As for this clonotype: This may stem from a read error, because a much larger clone lies one nucleotide away. The CDR3 DNA is TGTGCTAGTGGTTCGCAGGGAAATACACCCCTCCACTTT. Its protein is CASGSQGNTPLHF. The V gene is TRBV12-5, the J gene TRBJ1-6, with a tentative D call TRBD1 (5 bases). This CDR3 has 13 amino acids. V shed 4 bases and J shed 11 bases, with 12 bases lying between them. The germline V gene encodes CDR1 LGHNT and CDR2 FRNRAP.

The chain couples TRBV5-1 to TRBJ2-7; possibly TRBD1 or TRBD2 for D (5 bases each). Trimming shortened V by 4 bases and J by 0 bases, and 14 bases separated the two germline ends. The CDR3 runs 15 residues. Germline V gene data show CDR1 as SGHRS and CDR2 as YFSETQ. The CDR3 region is CASSPGPESSYEQYF. The CDR3 nucleotides are TGCGCCAGCAGCCCGGGGCCGGAAAGCTCCTACGAGCAGTACTTC.